The rows below give T cell receptor beta chains drawn from one sample of a study of T cells in Graves' hyperthyroidism and ophthalmopathy. A single record per CDR3 protein comes from TCRdb applying MiXCR to the multiplex PCR reads. Of under 450,000 distinct CDR3 sequences in the sample, approximately 14% were seen once. Material for sequencing was blood. These receptors all come from a woman between 18 and 30 years old with Graves' hyperthyroidism. Both conserved end residues are part of each CDR3. Each record gives: J gene, clone size, D gene, V gene, CDR3 protein, CDR3 DNA. D genes are given only for firm matches. Clone size is shown for a subset of rows, as once, few, many or a class of expanded clone.

>TRBJ1-6|many|-|TRBV6-2/TRBV6-3
CASSYSSNRYSPLHF
TGTGCCAGCAGTTACTCCTCGAACCGATATTCACCCCTCCACTTT
>TRBJ1-1|many|-|TRBV6-5
CASSYTYGTFMNTEAFF
TGTGCCAGCAGTTACACATATGGGACATTCATGAACACTGAAGCTTTCTTT
>TRBJ1-3|few|-|TRBV6-2/TRBV6-3
CASSYSIGGSGNTIYF
TGTGCCAGCAGTTACTCGATCGGGGGCTCTGGAAACACCATATATTTT
>TRBJ2-1|few|-|TRBV15
CATSREDGSYNEQFF
TGTGCCACCAGCAGAGAGGACGGATCCTACAATGAGCAGTTCTTC
>TRBJ2-2|-|TRBD2|TRBV15
CATSRTSGGLGYTGELFF
TGTGCCACCAGCCGGACTTCTGGGGGACTAGGATACACCGGGGAGCTGTTTTTT
>TRBJ2-1|few|-|TRBV7-2
CASSQLGVEQFF
TGTGCCAGCAGCCAACTGGGGGTTGAGCAGTTCTTC
>TRBJ1-3|few|-|TRBV7-9
CASSWDASSGNTIYF
TGTGCCAGCAGCTGGGACGCCAGCTCTGGAAACACCATATATTTT
>TRBJ2-5|-|TRBD2|TRBV20-1
CSARSGGETQYF
TGCAGTGCTAGAAGCGGGGGAGAGACCCAGTACTTC
>TRBJ1-5|few|TRBD1|TRBV19
CASSAETGRRQPQHF
TGTGCCAGTAGTGCCGAGACAGGGAGGAGGCAGCCCCAGCATTTT
>TRBJ2-5|-|-|TRBV3-1
CASRGQGGQETQYF
TGTGCCAGCCGGGGGCAGGGCGGCCAAGAGACCCAGTACTTC
>TRBJ1-1|many|TRBD1|TRBV5-1
CASSPAGGLGTEAFF
TGCGCCAGCAGCCCCGCAGGGGGGCTGGGGACTGAAGCTTTCTTT
>TRBJ2-5|few|-|TRBV10-1
CAITWGDQETQYF
TGCGCCATCACGTGGGGGGACCAAGAGACCCAGTACTTC
>TRBJ2-1|-|-|TRBV6-2/TRBV6-3
CASSYEGPSHPIRAEQFF
TGTGCCAGCAGTTACGAGGGGCCTTCCCACCCTATACGGGCTGAGCAGTTCTTC
>TRBJ2-1|many|TRBD1|TRBV6-5
CASSYSGTGVGNEQFF
TGTGCCAGCAGTTACTCAGGGACAGGCGTTGGAAATGAGCAGTTCTTC
>TRBJ2-1|-|TRBD1|TRBV7-3
CASSSKKGARNEQFF
TGTGCCAGCAGCTCAAAAAAGGGGGCAAGGAATGAGCAGTTCTTC
>TRBJ1-2|many|TRBD1|TRBV2
CASKSGTENYGYTF
TGTGCCAGCAAATCGGGGACAGAAAACTATGGCTACACCTTC
>TRBJ2-7|many|TRBD2|TRBV28
CASSLSTGGPKNEQYF
TGTGCCAGCAGTTTATCTACGGGAGGGCCTAAAAACGAGCAGTACTTC
>TRBJ2-1|many|-|TRBV28
CASSRPLIHEQFF
TGTGCCAGCAGCCGCCCGTTGATCCATGAGCAGTTCTTC
>TRBJ2-2|-|TRBD1|TRBV6-5
CASSYSRPTGSGTGELFF
TGTGCCAGCAGTTACTCCCGTCCGACAGGGAGCGGCACCGGGGAGCTGTTTTTT
>TRBJ1-2|many|-|TRBV20-1
CSALDGSYGYTF
TGCAGTGCCTTGGACGGCTCCTATGGCTACACCTTC
>TRBJ1-3|-|-|TRBV6-1
CASSPRDRAPWTGNTIYF
TGTGCCAGCAGCCCTCGGGATCGGGCCCCGTGGACTGGAAACACCATATATTTT
>TRBJ2-5|many|-|TRBV4-1
CASSQEKGGPETQYF
TGCGCCAGCAGCCAAGAAAAGGGGGGGCCAGAGACCCAGTACTTC
>TRBJ1-5|few|-|TRBV29-1
CSVEEGGGSNQPQHF
TGCAGCGTTGAAGAAGGGGGGGGGAGCAATCAGCCCCAGCATTTT
>TRBJ2-1|many|-|TRBV4-3
CASSRRRDVINEQFF
TGCGCCAGCAGCCGAAGGAGGGACGTTATTAATGAGCAGTTCTTC
>TRBJ1-2|few|TRBD1|TRBV7-8
CASSLGQGINYGYTF
TGTGCCAGCAGCCTGGGACAGGGTATTAACTATGGCTACACCTTC
>TRBJ2-7|many|TRBD1|TRBV27
CASRAPTGEIEQYF
TGTGCCAGCAGGGCCCCGACAGGGGAAATCGAGCAGTACTTC
>TRBJ1-3|many|-|TRBV20-1
CSAGVFSGNTIYF
TGCAGTGCTGGTGTCTTCTCTGGAAACACCATATATTTT
>TRBJ1-2|few|-|TRBV15
CATSSLTGLDGYTF
TGTGCCACCAGCAGTTTAACAGGGTTGGATGGCTACACCTTC
>TRBJ1-2|many|-|TRBV5-1
CASSIDRINYGYTF
TGCGCCAGCAGCATAGACAGAATTAACTATGGCTACACCTTC
>TRBJ1-1|many|TRBD1|TRBV7-8
CASNLQGAWDTEAFF
TGTGCCAGCAATTTGCAGGGGGCTTGGGACACTGAAGCTTTCTTT
>TRBJ2-7|-|-|TRBV28
CASSLASDPYEQYF
TGTGCCAGCAGTTTGGCCAGCGACCCTTACGAGCAGTACTTC
>TRBJ2-3|-|TRBD2|TRBV5-4
CASSLEPSGSTDTQYF
TGTGCCAGCAGCTTGGAGCCTAGCGGGAGCACAGATACGCAGTATTTT
>TRBJ2-7|many|TRBD2|TRBV20-1
CSAGKLAGTYEQYF
TGCAGTGCTGGAAAACTAGCGGGGACCTACGAGCAGTACTTC
>TRBJ1-2|few|-|TRBV4-3
CASSQESRPNYGYTF
TGCGCCAGCAGCCAAGAGAGCAGACCTAACTATGGCTACACCTTC
>TRBJ2-3|many|TRBD2|TRBV20-1
CSAILLLAGRTDTQYF
TGCAGTGCGATTCTTCTACTAGCGGGGCGCACAGATACGCAGTATTTT
>TRBJ2-7|many|TRBD1|TRBV11-2
CASSLAGTGTYEQYF
TGTGCCAGCAGCTTAGCCGGGACAGGGACCTACGAGCAGTACTTC
>TRBJ1-1|many|-|TRBV12-3/TRBV12-4
CASSPGGGGGAFF
TGTGCCAGCAGTCCAGGCGGGGGTGGAGGGGCTTTCTTT
>TRBJ1-1|many|-|TRBV4-1
CASSQGMAEAFF
TGCGCCAGCAGCCAAGGCATGGCTGAAGCTTTCTTT
>TRBJ1-2|many|-|TRBV20-1
CSADGFFNYGYTF
TGCAGTGCGGACGGATTCTTTAACTATGGCTACACCTTC
>TRBJ2-5|few|-|TRBV5-1
CASSLAESGETQYF
TGCGCCAGCAGCTTAGCGGAGTCAGGAGAGACCCAGTACTTC
>TRBJ1-5|few|-|TRBV20-1
CSAREGLASNQPQHF
TGCAGTGCTAGAGAGGGATTAGCCAGCAATCAGCCCCAGCATTTT
>TRBJ2-7|-|-|TRBV10-3
CAISETDLVSYEQYF
TGTGCCATCAGCGAGACAGATCTAGTTTCCTACGAGCAGTACTTC
>TRBJ1-2|many|TRBD1|TRBV5-1
CASSSTGQGRGGYGYTF
TGCGCCAGCAGCTCTACGGGACAGGGAAGGGGCGGCTATGGCTACACCTTC
>TRBJ2-4|many|-|TRBV11-2
CASSYYKGEGTKNIQYF
TGTGCCAGCAGCTACTATAAGGGGGAGGGGACCAAAAACATTCAGTACTTC
>TRBJ2-1|many|-|TRBV3-1
CASSQVGGGGAYNEQFF
TGTGCCAGCAGCCAAGTCGGTGGCGGGGGCGCCTACAATGAGCAGTTCTTC
>TRBJ2-3|few|-|TRBV6-5
CASSYSTDSTDTQYF
TGTGCCAGCAGTTACTCGACCGATTCCACAGATACGCAGTATTTT
>TRBJ1-1|many|-|TRBV6-2/TRBV6-3
CASSIGDTEAFF
TGTGCCAGCAGTATTGGGGACACTGAAGCTTTCTTT
>TRBJ2-2|many|-|TRBV6-1
CASSLDFTGELFF
TGTGCCAGCAGTCTAGACTTCACCGGGGAGCTGTTTTTT
>TRBJ2-3|many|-|TRBV10-3
CAISERGTDTQYF
TGTGCCATCAGTGAGCGAGGCACAGATACGCAGTATTTT
>TRBJ2-7|-|-|TRBV5-5
CASSLDYGDYEQYF
TGTGCCAGCAGCTTGGATTACGGAGACTACGAGCAGTACTTC
>TRBJ2-2|-|TRBD2|TRBV4-1
CASSPVAGLAGELFF
TGCGCCAGCAGCCCGGTAGCGGGACTTGCCGGGGAGCTGTTTTTT
>TRBJ2-7|many|TRBD2|TRBV24-1
CATSDSGLAGGAYEQYF
TGTGCCACCAGTGACAGCGGACTAGCGGGAGGTGCCTACGAGCAGTACTTC
>TRBJ2-1|many|-|TRBV9
CASSGQRKGNEQFF
TGTGCCAGCAGCGGCCAGCGGAAGGGCAATGAGCAGTTCTTC
>TRBJ1-1|many|-|TRBV24-1
CATSDPQNTEAFF
TGTGCCACCAGTGACCCCCAGAACACTGAAGCTTTCTTT
>TRBJ1-2|few|-|TRBV27
CASAARANYGYTF
TGTGCCAGCGCTGCCAGGGCGAACTATGGCTACACCTTC
>TRBJ1-4|many|-|TRBV4-1
CASSPDVHNEKLFF
TGCGCCAGCAGCCCGGACGTCCATAATGAAAAACTGTTTTTT
>TRBJ2-5|-|TRBD2|TRBV29-1
CSVLRASGEETQYF
TGCAGCGTCCTCCGGGCTAGCGGGGAAGAGACCCAGTACTTC
>TRBJ2-7|many|-|TRBV6-6
CASSYSIVSEQYF
TGTGCCAGCAGTTACTCGATAGTGTCCGAGCAGTACTTC
>TRBJ2-3|-|-|TRBV7-9
CASSLALASTDTQYF
TGTGCCAGCAGCTTAGCACTAGCTAGCACAGATACGCAGTATTTT
>TRBJ1-5|-|-|TRBV20-1
CSAPSSGQPQHF
TGCAGTGCCCCCTCGTCGGGACAGCCCCAGCATTTT